What follows are 26 T cell receptor beta chains derived from one specimen sequenced in a study of T cells in localized non-small cell lung cancer. Clones were sequenced by immunoSEQ multiplex PCR, and TCRdb holds only the in-frame ones, with some missing. This table holds some 30,000 clones, 94% found once. Sequences were derived from peripheral blood, sampled before any cancer treatment. The receptors were sampled from a woman aged 35-75 years with stage I lung adenocarcinoma.

The rearrangement joins TRBV5-6 to TRBJ1-1; D may be TRBD1 (5 bases). Trimming stripped 0 bases from V and 1 base from J, with 7 bases between. CDR3 length: 14 residues. CDR1 is SGHDT, CDR2 YYEEEE, per germline. CDR3 amino acids: CASSLVQGNTEAFF. For the CDR3, the DNA is TGTGCCAGCAGCTTGGTCCAGGGGAACACTGAAGCTTTCTTT.

This clone was detected a few times. The V gene is TRBV11-2, the J gene TRBJ1-6, with D unclear. The V end was cut by 1 base, the J end by 8 bases, with 15 bases between. Germline CDR1 and CDR2: SGHAT and FQNNGV. The CDR3 is 16 amino acids. CDR3 region: CASSLGLVGYYSPLHF. In DNA form, the CDR3 reads TGTGCCAGCAGCTTAGGACTAGTGGGCTACTATTCACCCCTCCACTTT. The full variable domain, completed using reference TRBV11-2 and TRBJ1-6, is EAGVAQSPRYKIIEKRQSVAFWCNPISGHATLYWYQQILGQGPKLLIQFQNNGVVDDSQLPKDRFSAERLKGVDSTLKIQPAKLEDSAVYLCASSLGLVGYYSPLHFGNGTRLTVT.

Comments on this clone: This sample includes further DNA sequences coding for the same CDR3. The gene calls are TRBV7-3 and TRBJ1-1, with D uncertain. The ends were cut back, 3 bases at V and 1 base at J, with 6 bases in the middle. This CDR3 comprises 13 residues. Germline V gives CDR1 SGHTA, CDR2 FQGTGA. The CDR3 spells CASSFQPNTEAFF. The DNA for the CDR3 is TGTGCCAGCAGCTTCCAGCCGAACACTGAAGCTTTCTTT.

In its sample, this clone was seen once. The chain combines TRBV7-8 with TRBJ1-2; perhaps TRBD1 as D (5 bases). V shed 2 bases and J shed 8 bases, with 18 bases lying between them. Germline V lookup: CDR1 SGHVS, CDR2 FQNEAQ. The CDR3 covers 15 residues. The CDR3 bases are TGTGCCAGCAGCTTATCGGGACCGTTAGTAGTGGGCTACACCTTC. This encodes CASSLSGPLVVGYTF.

V and J are TRBV12-5 and TRBJ2-7; D is perhaps TRBD2 (5 bases). Germline V gene lookup returns CDR1 LGHNT and CDR2 FRNRAP. Trimming left V 3 bases short and J 1 base short, with 10 bases between. This CDR3 comprises 14 residues. This CDR3 reads CASGFRGVSYEQYF. The CDR3 DNA follows: TGTGCTAGTGGTTTTCGGGGAGTGTCCTACGAGCAGTACTTC.

This clone was counted once. The rearrangement links TRBV7-9 to TRBJ2-6; no clear D. CDR3 length equals 15 residues. Trimming took off 1 base at V and 0 bases at J, with 4 bases between the two ends. Germline assignment: CDR1 SEHNR and CDR2 FQNEAQ (reference sequence). This CDR3 is CASSLESSGANVLTF. The CDR3 nucleotides are TGTGCCAGCAGCTTAGAGAGCTCTGGGGCCAACGTCCTGACTTTC.

The gene calls are TRBV7-9 and TRBJ2-3; the D gene could be TRBD1 or TRBD2 (5 bases each). Germline CDR1 and CDR2: SEHNR and FQNEAQ (reference sequence). V lost 3 bases and J 3 bases, leaving 7 bases between the germline ends. The CDR3 loop spans 13 amino acids. CDR3 in DNA: TGTGCCAGCAGCTTGGGGGAAACAGATACGCAGTATTTT. This sequence encodes CASSLGETDTQYF.

The V call is TRBV7-2, the J call TRBJ2-1; tentative D call: TRBD2 (5 bases). CDR3 size: 12 residues. Per the germline V gene, CDR1 is SGHTA and CDR2 is FQGNSA. V dropped 3 bases and J dropped 15 bases, with 15 bases sitting between them. CDR3 sequence reads: CASSFTDFPMFF. CDR3 DNA sequence: TGTGCCAGCAGCTTTACGGACTTCCCGATGTTCTTC.

The V gene is TRBV29-1, the J gene TRBJ1-5; D perhaps matches TRBD1 (5 bases). Germline CDR1 and CDR2: SQVTM and ANQGSEA. This CDR3 contains 14 residues. The germline V and J ends were trimmed by 4 bases and 2 bases, with 12 bases remaining between them. The CDR3 DNA sequence: TGCAGCGTTGTAGGGGATCAGGGCAATCAGCCCCAGCATTTT. As protein: CSVVGDQGNQPQHF.

This clone was recorded once. The rearrangement links TRBV11-2 to TRBJ2-3; the match to TRBD2 covers 7 bases. V trimming: 2 bases; J trimming: 2 bases; junction bases outside the gene matches: 10. The CDR3 length is 17 residues. Germline loops: CDR1 SGHAT, CDR2 FQNNGV. The CDR3 spells CASSLLVGLELTDTQYF. CDR3 DNA sequence: TGTGCCAGCAGCTTACTCGTCGGACTAGAACTCACAGATACGCAGTATTTT. Variable domain in full (rest from reference TRBV11-2 and TRBJ2-3): EAGVAQSPRYKIIEKRQSVAFWCNPISGHATLYWYQQILGQGPKLLIQFQNNGVVDDSQLPKDRFSAERLKGVDSTLKIQPAKLEDSAVYLCASSLLVGLELTDTQYFGPGTRLTVL.

The genes are TRBV19 and TRBJ2-7; D not certain. From germline, CDR1 is LNHDA and CDR2 SQIVND (reference sequence). This CDR3 has 15 residues. Trimming pared 4 bases from V and 4 bases from J, leaving 17 bases between. The CDR3 DNA is TGTGCCAGTAGTAGTATCGCCGGTTCGATATACGAGCAGTACTTC. Encoded protein: CASSSIAGSIYEQYF.

The chain has TRBV6-4 and TRBJ2-7; D tentatively reads TRBD1 or TRBD2 (6 bases each). CDR1 is MRHNA and CDR2 is SNTAGT in the germline V gene. The CDR3 totals 14 residues. The ends were cut back, 3 bases at V and 1 base at J, with 10 bases in the middle. The DNA for the CDR3 is TGTGCCAGCAGTGAGGGGGGCACTTCCTACGAGCAGTACTTC. As protein: CASSEGGTSYEQYF.

The rearrangement links TRBV2 to TRBJ2-2; D may be TRBD2 (5 bases). The CDR3 loop spans 11 amino acids. V was clipped by 7 bases and J by 5 bases, with 5 bases between them. Germline lookup yields CDR1 SNHLY and CDR2 FYNNEI. The CDR3 DNA follows: TGTGCCAGCACGGGGACCGGGGAGCTGTTTTTT. This sequence encodes CASTGTGELFF.

This sequence joins TRBV7-2 and TRBJ2-1; D not resolved. V lost 8 bases and J lost 5, with 10 bases in between. Per germline, CDR1 SGHTA and CDR2 FQGNSA. CDR3 size: 12 residues. This chain's CDR3 is CASSRLNNEQFF. For the CDR3, the DNA is TGTGCCAGCTCCCGGCTTAACAATGAGCAGTTCTTC.

The chain carries TRBV18 and TRBJ2-5; D is uncertain. Germline loops: CDR1 KGHSH, CDR2 LQKENI. The ends were cut back, 0 bases at V and 5 bases at J, with 10 bases in the middle. This CDR3 region has 14 residues. This chain's CDR3 is CASSPPGSVETQYF. CDR3 DNA: TGTGCCAGCTCACCACCCGGATCTGTCGAGACCCAGTACTTC.

J is TRBJ1-1 and V is TRBV7-2; D perhaps matches TRBD1 (5 bases). The CDR3 runs to 17 residues. Per germline, CDR1 SGHTA and CDR2 FQGNSA. Trimming cost V 6 bases and J 0 bases, with 20 bases left between them. CDR3 bases: TGTGCCAGCAGTTTAAGGCCGCTGGGGGGGGTGAACACTGAAGCTTTCTTT. It is translated as CASSLRPLGGVNTEAFF.

The rearrangement joins TRBV5-4 to TRBJ1-4; D remains unclear. Germline CDR1 is SGHNT and CDR2 is YYREEE (reference sequence). V lost 4 bases to trimming and J lost 9 bases, with 19 bases between them. The CDR3 is 15 amino acids. The CDR3 DNA sequence: TGTGCCAGCAGCGACCATCGACGGGGAAATCAAAAACTGTTTTTT. Translation gives CASSDHRRGNQKLFF.

The chain has TRBV18 and TRBJ2-7; D is perhaps TRBD1 (6 bases). Between the trimmed V and J ends, which lost 2 bases and 2 bases, there was a span of 16 bases. CDR3 size: 16 residues. CDR1 KGHSH and CDR2 LQKENI come from the germline V gene. DNA for the CDR3: TGTGCCAGCTCACCATCGCGGCAGGGGTACACCTACGAGCAGTACTTC. It yields the protein CASSPSRQGYTYEQYF.

This sequence joins TRBV2 and TRBJ2-2; tentatively, D is TRBD1 or TRBD2 (5 bases each). The germline CDR1 and CDR2 sequences are SNHLY and FYNNEI. V was pared by 6 bases and J by 7 bases, with 15 bases between. This CDR3 is 14 amino acids long. CDR3 coding DNA: TGTGCCAGCAGCTATACCAGGGACGGCGGGGAGCTGTTTTTT. Encoded protein: CASSYTRDGGELFF.

The chain carries TRBV29-1 and TRBJ2-5, with D tentatively TRBD2 (8 bases). Trimming pared 0 bases from V and 4 bases from J, leaving 15 bases between. CDR3 length equals 15 residues. The germline V gene has CDR1 SQVTM and CDR2 ANQGSEA. Here the CDR3 DNA reads TGCAGCGTTGAAGATCGGGAGGGGGCAAGAGAGACCCAGTACTTC. Protein: CSVEDREGARETQYF.

The chain employs TRBV9 and TRBJ2-1; D is undetermined. The CDR3 covers 13 residues. The V gene's germline CDR1 is SGDLS and CDR2 YYNGEE. V shed 0 bases and J shed 4 bases, with 5 bases lying between them. CDR3 bases: TGTGCCAGCAGCGTAGACGAATACAATGAGCAGTTCTTC. It encodes CASSVDEYNEQFF.

The rearrangement uses TRBV5-1 and TRBJ2-1; TRBD2 matches at 15 bases. The CDR3 length is 16 residues. Germline loops: CDR1 SGHRS, CDR2 YFSETQ. After removal of 4 bases from V and 7 bases from J, the junction contained 6 bases not matched to a gene. The CDR3 loop is CASSPGLAGGPNEQFF. CDR3 DNA: TGCGCCAGCAGCCCAGGACTAGCGGGAGGGCCGAATGAGCAGTTCTTC.

This chain joins TRBV6-5 and TRBJ2-5; 9 nucleotides align to TRBD2. V was clipped by 6 bases and J by 5 bases; unmatched bases: 7. The CDR3 extends over 14 amino acids. The germline gives CDR1 MNHEY, CDR2 SVGAGI. CDR3 residues: CASSVAGVWETQYF. CDR3 nucleotides: TGTGCCAGCAGCGTAGCGGGAGTATGGGAGACCCAGTACTTC.

This clone was seen just once. V and J are TRBV7-3 and TRBJ1-1, with D maybe TRBD1 (6 bases). CDR3 length: 16 amino acids. The germline V gene encodes CDR1 SGHTA and CDR2 FQGTGA. Trimming pared 5 bases from V and 0 bases from J, leaving 16 bases between. CDR3 nucleotide sequence: TGTGCCAGCAGCCTCCTAGGACAGCACATGAACACTGAAGCTTTCTTT. This codes for CASSLLGQHMNTEAFF.

This clone was picked up one time. The chain recombines TRBV5-1 with TRBJ1-2, with 10 bases identical to TRBD1. Germline V lookup: CDR1 SGHRS, CDR2 YFSETQ. V trimming: 4 bases; J trimming: 3 bases; junction bases outside the gene matches: 12. The CDR3 is 17 residues long. CDR3 in DNA: TGCGCCAGCAGCCCTGCGTGGGGACAGGGGTCGGACTATGGCTACACCTTC. It codes for CASSPAWGQGSDYGYTF. Complete variable domain (other parts from reference TRBV5-1 and TRBJ1-2): KAGVTQTPRYLIKTRGQQVTLSCSPISGHRSVSWYQQTPGQGLQFLFEYFSETQRNKGNFPGRFSGRQFSNSRSEMNVSTLELGDSALYLCASSPAWGQGSDYGYTFGSGTRLTVV.

The chain couples TRBV18 to TRBJ1-2; D not resolved. This CDR3 spans 17 amino acids. Germline V gene lookup returns CDR1 KGHSH and CDR2 LQKENI. Trimming removed 3 bases from V and 0 bases from J, with 17 bases in between. CDR3 amino acids: CASSPDGSGKANYGYTF. CDR3 DNA: TGTGCCAGCTCACCGGACGGCTCCGGCAAAGCTAACTATGGCTACACCTTC.